Below, 22 T cell receptor beta chains from the same sample are listed, as sequenced in a study of T cell changes during pregnancy in multiple sclerosis. Sequencing was performed with immunoSEQ multiplex PCR; in TCRdb, only in-frame clones are kept and a portion is missing. Of 15,000 to 20,000 clones detected, roughly 87% appear once; the ten largest clones hold around 12%. The specimen comprised CD8+ T cells from peripheral blood mononuclear cells, sampled after pregnancy. The receptor set was obtained from a female donor in good health, enrolled as a control in a pregnancy study.

The gene calls are TRBV27 and TRBJ2-7; 10 bases are a match to TRBD1. This CDR3 has 14 amino acids. The V and J ends lost 5 bases and 4 bases, in that order; junction bases with no gene match: 5. Looked up from germline, CDR1 is MNHEY and CDR2 is SMNVEV (reference sequence). CDR3 amino acids: CASSLPGQGYEQYF. CDR3 DNA sequence: TGTGCCAGCAGTCTCCCGGGACAGGGGTACGAGCAGTACTTC.

The V call is TRBV19, the J call TRBJ1-1; 8 positions agree with TRBD1. Germline V gene sequence: CDR1 LNHDA, CDR2 SQIVND (reference sequence). The CDR3 has 13 residues. J lost 4 bases, V lost 7 bases, and 5 bases had no gene match. The CDR3 DNA reads TGTGCCAGTAACACAGGGGGTCTCACTGAAGCTTTCTTT. Its protein product is CASNTGGLTEAFF.

V is TRBV6-5 and J is TRBJ2-7; a weak D match, TRBD2 (6 bases). Germline CDR1 is MNHEY and CDR2 is SVGAGI. This CDR3 comprises 15 residues. V shed 0 bases and J shed 0 bases, with 9 bases lying between them. CDR3 amino acids: CASSYSSSGSYEQYF. The CDR3 coding sequence is TGTGCCAGCAGTTACTCGAGTAGCGGCTCCTACGAGCAGTACTTC.

The count of this clone is one. V is TRBV27 and J is TRBJ2-5; a possible D gene is TRBD2 (5 bases). Per germline, CDR1 MNHEY and CDR2 SMNVEV (reference sequence). This CDR3 region has 16 residues. V dropped 7 bases and J dropped 1 base, with 19 bases sitting between them. CDR3 sequence reads: CASTPSLGLAQETQYF. The CDR3 region has the DNA TGTGCCAGCACCCCCTCCCTCGGGCTAGCCCAAGAGACCCAGTACTTC.

This chain links TRBV7-6 with TRBJ1-2; D is uncertain. Germline CDR1 SGHVS, CDR2 FNYEAQ. The CDR3 loop spans 14 amino acids. The V gene lost 5 bases and the J gene lost 5 bases, with 15 bases spanning the gap. This CDR3 is CASSPSGGPYGYTF. For the CDR3, the DNA is TGTGCCAGCAGCCCCTCCGGCGGTCCATATGGCTACACCTTC. The full variable domain, in which reference TRBV7-6 and TRBJ1-2 provide the parts outside the CDR3, is GAGVSQSPRYKVTKRGQDVALRCDPISGHVSLYWYRQALGQGPEFLTYFNYEAQQDKSGLPNDRFSAERPEGSISTLTIQRTEQRDSAMYRCASSPSGGPYGYTFGSGTRLTVV.

The V and J genes are TRBV9 and TRBJ1-2, with D tentatively TRBD1 (6 bases). CDR1 is SGDLS, CDR2 YYNGEE, per germline. Trimming pared 3 bases from V and 5 bases from J, leaving 8 bases between. There are 12 residues in the CDR3. In DNA form, the CDR3 reads TGTGCCAGCAGCGACAGGGTTTATGGCTACACCTTC. This codes for CASSDRVYGYTF.

V and J are TRBV2 and TRBJ1-1; 8 bases align to TRBD1. The CDR3 is made up of 15 amino acids. From germline, CDR1 is SNHLY and CDR2 FYNNEI. Trimming took 2 bases from V and 3 from J; bases not matched to a gene: 5. The CDR3 loop reads CASSEWTGRDTEAFF. The DNA of the CDR3 is TGTGCCAGCAGTGAATGGACAGGGAGAGACACTGAAGCTTTCTTT.

For the CDR3, the DNA is TGTGCCAGCAGTGACTCGAGCCTAGGCAGCGCAGGGACGCAGTATTTT. This encodes CASSDSSLGSAGTQYF. V is TRBV6-4 and J is TRBJ2-3; tentatively, D is TRBD1 (5 bases). This CDR3 has 16 residues. Looked up from germline, CDR1 is MRHNA and CDR2 is SNTAGT. V lost 0 bases and J 9 bases, leaving 19 bases between the germline ends.

The chain has TRBV29-1 and TRBJ1-1; TRBD1 might be the D (5 bases). Germline lookup yields CDR1 SQVTM and CDR2 ANQGSEA. The CDR3 runs to 14 residues. Trimming shortened V by 8 bases and J by 0 bases, and 16 bases separated the two germline ends. The CDR3 loop reads CSFLEGVMNTEAFF. CDR3 sequence (DNA): TGCAGCTTTCTCGAAGGGGTCATGAACACTGAAGCTTTCTTT.

V and J are TRBV29-1 and TRBJ2-1; 10 bases fit TRBD1. There are 11 residues in the CDR3. CDR1 SQVTM and CDR2 ANQGSEA come from the germline V gene. The CDR3 protein is CSGTGDNEQFF. CDR3 nucleotide sequence: TGCAGTGGGACAGGGGACAATGAGCAGTTCTTC.

This chain uses TRBV15 with TRBJ2-7; TRBD1 is a possible D gene (6 bases). Germline CDR1 reads LNHNV; CDR2 reads YYDKDF (reference sequence). The CDR3 totals 13 residues. V was pared by 6 bases and J by 2 bases, with 11 bases between. CDR3 nucleotides: TGTGCCACCAGTAACGGACAGACCTACGAGCAGTACTTC. Its translation is CATSNGQTYEQYF.

The V call is TRBV2, the J call TRBJ2-7; D possibly corresponds to TRBD1 (5 bases). The CDR3 loop spans 13 amino acids. V lost 5 bases to trimming and J lost 0 bases, with 8 bases between them. Germline loops: CDR1 SNHLY, CDR2 FYNNEI. The CDR3 DNA follows: TGTGCCAGCAGTTGGGGCCCCTCCTACGAGCAGTACTTC. This encodes CASSWGPSYEQYF.

On this clone itself: This sample includes further DNA sequences coding for the same CDR3. The J gene is TRBJ2-1, the V gene TRBV27; possibly TRBD2 for D (7 bases). The CDR3 is 17 amino acids. V lost 5 bases and J 0 bases, leaving 17 bases between the germline ends. Germline loops: CDR1 MNHEY, CDR2 SMNVEV (reference sequence). DNA of the CDR3: TGTGCCAGCAGTGGGGGCGGGGGCCCGAGCTCCTACAATGAGCAGTTCTTC. Protein product: CASSGGGGPSSYNEQFF.

A single count supports this clone. V and J are TRBV7-8 and TRBJ2-7; D gene ambiguous. This CDR3 contains 16 residues. Germline loops: CDR1 SGHVS, CDR2 FQNEAQ. Trimming stripped 3 bases from V and 1 base from J, with 16 bases between. The CDR3 here is CASSFLSPGSSYEQYF. For the CDR3, the DNA is TGTGCCAGCAGCTTCCTTTCCCCAGGTTCGTCCTACGAGCAGTACTTC.

The rearrangement joins TRBV28 to TRBJ2-7; 7 bases align to TRBD1. Germline V gene sequence: CDR1 MDHEN, CDR2 SYDVKM. This CDR3 is 16 amino acids long. The V and J ends lost 10 bases and 0 bases, in that order; junction bases with no gene match: 15. Written as DNA, the CDR3 is TGTGCCACCGACCCTAAACCAGGGGGTTTCTCCTACGAGCAGTACTTC. This gives the protein CATDPKPGGFSYEQYF.

This chain links TRBV5-1 with TRBJ2-1; 8 bases align to TRBD1. Germline CDR1 is SGHRS and CDR2 is YFSETQ. The CDR3 consists of 13 residues. V dropped 5 bases and J dropped 8; count of bases not matched to a gene: 6. CDR3 in amino acids: CASRQGARDEQFF. CDR3 nucleotide sequence: TGCGCCAGCAGGCAGGGGGCGAGGGATGAGCAGTTCTTC. Supplemented by reference TRBV5-1 and TRBJ2-1, the full variable domain reads KAGVTQTPRYLIKTRGQQVTLSCSPISGHRSVSWYQQTPGQGLQFLFEYFSETQRNKGNFPGRFSGRQFSNSRSEMNVSTLELGDSALYLCASRQGARDEQFFGPGTRLTVL.

J is TRBJ2-1 and V is TRBV27, with D perhaps TRBD1 (5 bases). Trimming took off 1 base at V and 2 bases at J, with 12 bases between the two ends. This CDR3 comprises 16 residues. Germline V CDR1 and CDR2: MNHEY, SMNVEV (reference sequence). The CDR3 region is CASSLYGASTYNEQFF. DNA of the CDR3: TGTGCCAGCAGTTTATATGGGGCCTCAACCTACAATGAGCAGTTCTTC.

J is TRBJ2-7 and V is TRBV27, with 10 bases lining up with TRBD1. CDR1 MNHEY and CDR2 SMNVEV come from the germline V gene (reference sequence). There are 15 residues in the CDR3. V lost 1 base to trimming and J lost 4 bases; unmatched junction nucleotides: 4. The CDR3 bases are TGTGCCAGCAGTTTATTGGGACAGGGGACGTACGAGCAGTACTTC. Its translation is CASSLLGQGTYEQYF.

This clone came up once. Written as DNA, the CDR3 is TGTGCCAGCGGGGACACCGCCATGGACACTGAAGCTTTCTTT. This translates into CASGDTAMDTEAFF. The J gene is TRBJ1-1, the V gene TRBV6-6; possible D gene TRBD1, 6 bases. Trimming cost V 8 bases and J 3 bases, with 16 bases left between them. Germline V gene lookup returns CDR1 MNHNY and CDR2 SVGAGI (reference sequence). This CDR3 is built from 14 residues.

This clone was observed a single time. The rearrangement joins TRBV7-9 to TRBJ2-4, with TRBD2 matching 7 bases. Losses at the gene ends were 0 bases for V and 8 bases for J; bases not matched to a gene: 7. CDR3 size: 15 residues. Germline assignment: CDR1 SEHNR and CDR2 FQNEAQ (reference sequence). The CDR3 is CASSLASGGWHIQYF. The CDR3 DNA is TGTGCCAGCAGCTTAGCGTCGGGGGGTTGGCACATTCAGTACTTC.

This clone has more than one count but fewer than ten. V is TRBV29-1 and J is TRBJ1-1; 9 positions agree with TRBD1. The CDR3 consists of 14 residues. Per germline, CDR1 SQVTM and CDR2 ANQGSEA. V dropped 1 base and J dropped 3; count of bases not matched to a gene: 3. The DNA of the CDR3 is TGCAGCGTTGAAGTACGGGACAGGGACACTGAAGCTTTCTTT. Residues: CSVEVRDRDTEAFF. Drawing the rest from reference TRBV29-1 and TRBJ1-1, the complete variable domain is SAVISQKPSRDICQRGTSLTIQCQVDSQVTMMFWYRQQPGQSLTLIATANQGSEATYESGFVIDKFPISRPNLTFSTLTVSNMSPEDSSIYLCSVEVRDRDTEAFFGQGTRLTVV.

Concerning this clone: Other DNA sequences in this specimen translate into the identical CDR3. The chain has TRBV27 and TRBJ2-7; 8 bases match TRBD2. With 5 bases clipped from V and 1 base from J, the junction kept 4 bases outside the gene matches. This CDR3 has 14 amino acids. Germline CDR1 and CDR2: MNHEY and SMNVEV (reference sequence). CDR3 in DNA: TGTGCCAGCAGTCCGGGGGGGGCATCCTACGAGCAGTACTTC. Its translation: CASSPGGASYEQYF.